The 13 T cell receptor beta chains reported below all come from one sample, sequenced in a study of blood T cells in healthy people across ages. The second PCR ran about 6 to 11 cycles with a sample-barcoded 5' primer and J-beta primers. TCRdb re-analysed the 5' RACE reads in MiXCR, keeping a single row per CDR3 protein. The sample includes about 2 million distinct CDR3 sequences, about 49% seen only once; the top ten take about 2.1%. The specimen was blood. Receptors were obtained from a woman between 40 and 55 years old in good health.

A few counts support this clonotype. V and J are TRBV6-5 and TRBJ2-7; 7 nucleotides match TRBD1. V lost 6 bases, J lost 1 base, and 12 bases stayed unmatched. Germline lookup yields CDR1 MNHEY and CDR2 SVGAGI. There are 16 residues in the CDR3. The CDR3 loop is CASRPQGEQGSYEQYF. In DNA form, the CDR3 reads TGTGCCAGCAGACCACAGGGAGAACAGGGGTCCTACGAGCAGTACTTC.

In its sample, this clonotype was seen a few times. The chain links TRBV29-1 to TRBJ1-2; 8 bases fit TRBD1. The germline V gene has CDR1 SQVTM and CDR2 ANQGSEA. The CDR3 consists of 14 residues. Losses at the gene ends were 0 bases for V and 6 bases for J; bases not matched to a gene: 6. As DNA, the CDR3 is TGCAGCGTTGAAGATGAGAGGACAGGGAATGGCTACACCTTC. This gives the protein CSVEDERTGNGYTF. Supplemented by reference TRBV29-1 and TRBJ1-2, the full variable domain reads SAVISQKPSRDICQRGTSLTIQCQVDSQVTMMFWYRQQPGQSLTLIATANQGSEATYESGFVIDKFPISRPNLTFSTLTVSNMSPEDSSIYLCSVEDERTGNGYTFGSGTRLTVV.

CDR3 loop: CASSHGDRGRDFGYGYTF. The CDR3 nucleotides are TGTGCCAGCAGTCACGGGGACAGGGGGCGAGACTTTGGCTATGGCTACACCTTC. The rearrangement uses TRBV6-5 and TRBJ1-2, with 12 bases aligning to TRBD1. The CDR3 runs to 18 residues. Trimming at V came to 5 bases and at J to 4 bases, leaving 14 bases not matched to a gene. The germline V gene has CDR1 MNHEY and CDR2 SVGAGI.

The chain is built from TRBV5-1 and TRBJ1-2; 7 bases agree with TRBD1. The CDR3 runs 16 residues. Germline CDR1 SGHRS, CDR2 YFSETQ. V gave up 3 bases and J gave up 4 bases; unmatched junction bases: 12. The CDR3 spells CASSSLPGGPLYGYTF. CDR3 in DNA: TGCGCCAGCAGCTCCCTCCCAGGGGGGCCTCTCTATGGCTACACCTTC.

V usage is TRBV27 and J usage is TRBJ1-5, with D perhaps matching TRBD1 (6 bases). This CDR3 has 16 residues. The V end was cut by 0 bases, the J end by 3 bases, with 12 bases between. Per the germline V gene, CDR1 is MNHEY and CDR2 is SMNVEV (reference sequence). The CDR3: CASSLSGGDFNQPQHF. As DNA, the CDR3 is TGTGCCAGCAGTTTATCGGGGGGCGACTTCAATCAGCCCCAGCATTTT.

The chain employs TRBV6-5 and TRBJ1-1; unclear D gene. The CDR3 is 13 amino acids. Trimming took off 8 bases at V and 1 base at J, with 11 bases between the two ends. Germline V CDR1 and CDR2: MNHEY, SVGAGI. The CDR3 nucleotides are TGTGCCAGCTTCTTAAGAGGGAACACTGAAGCTTTCTTT. Residues: CASFLRGNTEAFF.

In its sample, this clonotype was seen once. The chain joins TRBV4-3 to TRBJ1-2, with D possibly TRBD1 on 5 matching bases. This CDR3 is 15 amino acids long. V was cut by 0 bases and J by 6 bases, with 14 bases left in between. CDR1 and CDR2 from the germline V gene are LGHNA and YSLEER. The CDR3 spells CASSQDMGQINGYTF. The CDR3 DNA reads as TGCGCCAGCAGCCAAGATATGGGGCAGATAAATGGCTACACCTTC.

For this clonotype: Relative to the germline gene, one junction end is altered; a read error may explain this. J is TRBJ2-2 and V is TRBV15; 11 bases map to TRBD1. Germline V gene sequence: CDR1 LNHNV, CDR2 YYDKDF (reference sequence). The CDR3 totals 15 residues. The CDR3 DNA reads as TGTGCCACCAGTCGGGACAGGGGGAAGGTCGGGGAGCCGTTTTTT. Its protein product is CATSRDRGKVGEPFF. Combining the CDR3 with reference TRBV15 and TRBJ2-2 gives the whole variable domain DAMVIQNPRYQVTQFGKPVTLSCSQTLNHNVMYWYQQKSSQAPKLLFHYYDKDFNNEADTPDNFQSRRPNTSFCFLDIRSPGLGDTAMYLCATSRDRGKVGEPFFGEGSRLTVL.

V gene TRBV28 combines with J gene TRBJ1-1; tentative D call: TRBD1 (6 bases). There are 13 residues in the CDR3. Trimming stripped 7 bases from V and 5 bases from J, with 14 bases between. The V gene's germline CDR1 is MDHEN and CDR2 SYDVKM. This CDR3 reads CASITGRGTEAFF. CDR3 DNA sequence: TGTGCCAGCATCACAGGGAGAGGGACTGAAGCTTTCTTT.

The genes are TRBV21-1 and TRBJ2-7. TRBV21-1 is reported as a pseudogene. This CDR3 is 14 amino acids long. The CDR3, as DNA: TGTGCCAGCAGCAATAGAACAGATCCCTACGAGCAGTACTTC. Amino acids: CASSNRTDPYEQYF.

J is TRBJ2-5 and V is TRBV5-5; D gene unclear. Between the trimmed V and J ends, which lost 1 base and 2 bases, there was a span of 18 bases. Germline CDR1 and CDR2: SGHKS and YYEKEE (reference sequence). The CDR3 length is 17 residues. CDR3 coding DNA: TGTGCCAGCAGCTTGTTCTCATTGGCAGGTCCTCAAGAGACCCAGTACTTC. Its protein is CASSLFSLAGPQETQYF.

The chain uses TRBV20-1 and TRBJ2-4, with D possibly matching TRBD1 (5 bases). V lost 8 bases and J lost 6, with 14 bases in between. The CDR3 has 12 residues. Germline V gene lookup returns CDR1 DFQATT and CDR2 SNEGSKA (reference sequence). In DNA, the CDR3 is TGCAGTACTACACAGGCAGGAAACATTCAGTACTTC. Its translation: CSTTQAGNIQYF.

For this clonotype: Relative to the germline gene, one junction end is altered; a read error may explain this. Here the CDR3 reads CASSLVLETRYF. The CDR3 nucleotides read TGTGCCAGCAGCTTAGTTCTAGAGACCCGGTACTTC. The chain couples TRBV7-2 to TRBJ2-5; D unclear. CDR1 and CDR2 (germline): SGHTA, FQGNSA. The CDR3 length is 12 residues.